This T cell receptor beta chain was identified during a study of blood T cell repertoires in COVID-19. Overall study: T cells, B-cell-depleted T cells, or PBMCs provided the cDNA or gDNA that served as material.

V was clipped by 5 bases and J by 1 base, with 8 bases between them. This CDR3 contains 13 residues. Germline CDR1 is SGHAT and CDR2 is FQNNGV. In Seattle, patients joined the study during active infection and were tracked longitudinally. TCRdb keeps only in-frame clones here, not all; method: immunoSEQ multiplex PCR. There are 450,000 or so clones in the sample; about 91% occur only once, and 1.5% to 1.9% lies in the top ten. V is TRBV11-2 and J is TRBJ1-1; perhaps TRBD1 as D (5 bases). Sample: peripheral blood. The sequence came from a woman aged 40-49 years with COVID-19, enrolled during active disease. The CDR3 is CASSMTENTEAFF. CDR3 in DNA: TGTGCCAGCAGCATGACAGAGAACACTGAAGCTTTCTTT. Together with reference TRBV11-2 and TRBJ1-1, the CDR3 gives the full variable domain: EAGVAQSPRYKIIEKRQSVAFWCNPISGHATLYWYQQILGQGPKLLIQFQNNGVVDDSQLPKDRFSAERLKGVDSTLKIQPAKLEDSAVYLCASSMTENTEAFFGQGTRLTVV.